This T cell receptor (beta chain) was recovered during a study of breast tumors, draining lymph nodes, adjacent tissues. Broader study findings: Tumors had less TCR diversity than lymph nodes, more than nontumor tissue. That most tumor T cells come from lymph nodes remained unproven.

The CDR3 has 15 amino acids. Germline assignment: CDR1 MNHEY and CDR2 SVGAGI. Trimming pared 5 bases from V and 0 bases from J, leaving 14 bases between. At least ten counts were recorded for this clonotype. Its antigen is unknown. Samples came from axillary lymph nodes draining the breast cancer. One entry per CDR3 protein results from TCRdb running MiXCR on the multiplex PCR reads. The top ten hold 1.3% to 1.5% of the sample, which has about 230,000 distinct CDR3 sequences, approximately 30% seen once. This receptor was taken from a female donor with breast cancer. Some clones in this sample may be carry-over from other donors' samples. What was sequenced was axillary lymph node tissue. V gene TRBV6-5 combines with J gene TRBJ2-7, with TRBD2 as a possible D gene (6 bases). CDR3 residues: CASSPGTLRSYEQYF. Here the CDR3 DNA reads TGTGCCAGCAGTCCGGGGACTCTACGCTCCTACGAGCAGTACTTC.